The rows below give T cell receptor beta chains drawn from one sample of a study of tumor-infiltrating lymphocytes in primary liver carcinoma. MiXCR was run by TCRdb on the multiplex PCR reads, yielding one entry per CDR3 protein. The sample shows 100,000 to 150,000 distinct CDR3 sequences, around 60% of them seen only once. The sample was liver tumor tissue from sampling region 3. These receptor sequences come from a woman aged 55 to 70 with primary liver carcinoma and hepatitis B virus infection. CDR3s include the opening cysteine and the closing phenylalanine or tryptophan.

J: TRBJ2-5; V: TRBV7-9; CDR3: CASSLGVTSGIQETQYF
J: TRBJ2-1; V: TRBV11-3; CDR3: CAISLGVSNNEQSF
J: TRBJ2-7; V: TRBV20-1; CDR3: CSASLFRTGEQYF
J: TRBJ2-2; V: TRBV19; CDR3: CASSDTRSNTGELFF
J: TRBJ2-7; V: TRBV11-3; CDR3: CVSNSHGSGRYEQYF
J: TRBJ2-5; V: TRBV29-1; CDR3: CSVDPSVSETQYF
J: TRBJ2-3; V: TRBV12-3/TRBV12-4; CDR3: CASSAGTSGREDTQYF
J: TRBJ2-2; V: TRBV29-1; CDR3: CSVVGRGVAGELFF
J: TRBJ2-7; V: TRBV5-6; CDR3: CASSRPGPPRHEQYF
J: TRBJ2-1; V: TRBV11-3; CDR3: CASSATSGGQHNEQFF
J: TRBJ1-3; V: TRBV28; CDR3: CASRSDRVTGNTIYF
J: TRBJ1-2; V: TRBV24-1; CDR3: CATSEGQGAVGYTF
J: TRBJ2-1; V: TRBV11-3; CDR3: CASSLRSGLAAYNEQFF
J: TRBJ2-3; V: TRBV29-1; CDR3: CSVERAKCTDTQYF
J: TRBJ2-7; V: TRBV10-2; CDR3: CASTTPPRGGSYEQYF
J: TRBJ2-6; V: TRBV2; CDR3: CASTRDGGGANVLTF
J: TRBJ1-1; V: TRBV19; CDR3: CASSMRGMNTEAFF
J: TRBJ2-2; V: TRBV29-1; CDR3: CSVERGRGKTGELFF
J: TRBJ2-2; V: TRBV11-2; CDR3: CASSISVSTGELFF
J: TRBJ2-3; V: TRBV28; CDR3: CAGSVPGRGTDTEYF
J: TRBJ1-1; V: TRBV7-8; CDR3: CASSLVAANTEAFF
J: TRBJ1-1; V: TRBV28; CDR3: CASASAGDYTEAFF
J: TRBJ2-7; V: TRBV7-8; CDR3: CASSSQGKQYF
J: TRBJ2-5; V: TRBV7-9; CDR3: CASSLASGVQETQYF
J: TRBJ2-5; V: TRBV28; CDR3: CASSPRRGGRAQETQYF
J: TRBJ2-5; V: TRBV25-1; CDR3: CASREGNGQETQYF
J: TRBJ2-2; V: TRBV30; CDR3: CAGKQGASKAGELFF
J: TRBJ2-7; V: TRBV10-3; CDR3: CAISEIAVGRYEQYF
J: TRBJ1-1; V: TRBV28; CDR3: CTSSLGHTEAFF
J: TRBJ1-6; V: TRBV10-2; CDR3: CTSSDGGDNSHLHF
J: TRBJ2-1; V: TRBV30; CDR3: CAWIPSGVVDEQFF
J: TRBJ2-1; V: TRBV12-5; CDR3: CASGNRRGASDEQFF
J: TRBJ1-4; V: TRBV4-2; CDR3: CASSPSARDERLFF
J: TRBJ1-1; V: TRBV14; CDR3: CASSHQRRMDTEAFF
J: TRBJ1-2; V: TRBV12-3/TRBV12-4; CDR3: CASGWTGAPHHGYTF
J: TRBJ2-5; V: TRBV11-2; CDR3: CVSSLRTLQETQYF
J: TRBJ2-1; V: TRBV12-3/TRBV12-4; CDR3: CASSFLAGGTSYKEQFF
J: TRBJ1-4; V: TRBV7-6; CDR3: CASSLWGYTANGKLFF
J: TRBJ1-5; V: TRBV5-6; CDR3: CASSAGPGNSNQPQHF
J: TRBJ2-7; V: TRBV14; CDR3: CAGSPLARSHYEQYF
J: TRBJ2-5; V: TRBV6-1; CDR3: CVSSETGGTQYF
J: TRBJ2-2; V: TRBV11-2; CDR3: CASGPPQGSTGELFF
J: TRBJ2-7; V: TRBV29-1; CDR3: CSVESGQGSYEQYF
J: TRBJ1-4; V: TRBV5-4; CDR3: CASSLYGTNEKLFF
J: TRBJ1-1; V: TRBV5-1; CDR3: CASSLRENTEAFF
J: TRBJ1-1; V: TRBV14; CDR3: CASSHQWNTEAFF
J: TRBJ2-2; V: TRBV11-1; CDR3: CASSFGARELFF
J: TRBJ2-7; V: TRBV6-5; CDR3: CASSYGQGAYEQYF
J: TRBJ1-1; V: TRBV12-3/TRBV12-4; CDR3: CASSPNRDRNTEAFF
J: TRBJ2-2; V: TRBV6-1; CDR3: CASGTGVDTGELFF
J: TRBJ2-1; V: TRBV6-1; CDR3: CASSESTDEQFF